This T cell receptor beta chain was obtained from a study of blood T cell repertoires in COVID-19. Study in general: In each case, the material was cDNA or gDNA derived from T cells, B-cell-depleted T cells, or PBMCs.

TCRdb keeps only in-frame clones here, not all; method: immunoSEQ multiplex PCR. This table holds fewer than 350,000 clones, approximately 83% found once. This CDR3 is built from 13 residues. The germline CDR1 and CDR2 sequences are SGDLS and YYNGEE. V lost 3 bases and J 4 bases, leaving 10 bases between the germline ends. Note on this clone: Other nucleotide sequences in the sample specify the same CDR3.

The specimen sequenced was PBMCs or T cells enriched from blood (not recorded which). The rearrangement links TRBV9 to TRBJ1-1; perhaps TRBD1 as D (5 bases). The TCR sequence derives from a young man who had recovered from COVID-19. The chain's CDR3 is CASSATQGTEAFF. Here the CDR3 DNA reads TGTGCCAGCAGCGCTACCCAGGGCACTGAAGCTTTCTTT. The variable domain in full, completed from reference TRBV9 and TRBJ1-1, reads DSGVTQTPKHLITATGQRVTLRCSPRSGDLSVYWYQQSLDQGLQFLIQYYNGEERAKGNILERFSAQQFPDLHSELNLSSLELGDSALYFCASSATQGTEAFFGQGTRLTVV.